The clone carrying this T cell receptor beta chain was counted a few times. Its antigen is currently unknown. Amplification of TCR alpha and beta CDR3 regions from RNA used iRepertoire nested multiplex PCR. One-step reverse transcription and amplification started from about 100-400 ng of tissue mRNA or PBMC total RNA. MiXCR was run by TCRdb on the multiplex PCR reads, yielding one entry per CDR3 protein. The data show fewer than 110,000 distinct CDR3 sequences, roughly 30% seen once. The sample is drawn from a study of glioma-infiltrating T cells. The CDR3 extends over 14 amino acids. The germline gives CDR1 SGHNT, CDR2 YENEEA. Trimming stripped 4 bases from V and 8 bases from J, with 12 bases between. General observations from the study: CDR3 overlap between tissue and blood was very small. Gliomas, especially low-grade, showed above-expected tissue-blood divergence; non-neoplastic patients showed below.

J is TRBJ1-6 and V is TRBV11-3; D gene unclear. The sequenced sample consisted of glioma tissue, nonneoplastic brain tissue, or PBMCs (not recorded which). This TCR was recovered from a human donor with low-grade glioma or glioblastoma, undergoing nonglioma brain surgery, or in good health (not recorded which). DNA of the CDR3: TGTGCCAGCAGCTCAACCGGGTCTGATTCACCCCTCCACTTT. This encodes CASSSTGSDSPLHF.